Below are 10 T cell receptor beta chains sequenced from a single sample in a study of control samples from healthy donors and cancer patients. Libraries were prepared by immunoSEQ multiplex PCR; TCRdb keeps only in-frame clonotypes and omits some of them. The repertoire holds approximately 94,000 clones, with approximately 84% as singletons. The material sequenced was PBMCs. The receptor set was obtained from a man in his 70s with lung cancer.

This sequence joins TRBV9 and TRBJ1-2, with D tentatively TRBD1 (5 bases). Germline loops: CDR1 SGDLS, CDR2 YYNGEE. Trimming pared 1 base from V and 2 bases from J, leaving 9 bases between. The CDR3 is 14 residues long. In DNA form, the CDR3 reads TGTGCCAGCAGCGTATCAAAGGGGAACTATGGCTACACCTTC. Translated, it gives CASSVSKGNYGYTF.

The chain has TRBV7-9 and TRBJ1-2, with D perhaps TRBD1 (5 bases). CDR1 and CDR2 from the germline V gene are SEHNR and FQNEAQ (reference sequence). The CDR3 covers 12 residues. V was trimmed by 3 bases and J by 5 bases, leaving 7 bases between them. CDR3: CASSFEGYGYTF. DNA of the CDR3: TGTGCCAGCAGCTTTGAGGGGTATGGCTACACCTTC. The whole variable domain, remainder taken from reference TRBV7-9 and TRBJ1-2, is DTGVSQNPRHKITKRGQNVTFRCDPISEHNRLYWYRQTLGQGPEFLTYFQNEAQLEKSRLLSDRFSAERPKGSFSTLEIQRTEQGDSAMYLCASSFEGYGYTFGSGTRLTVV.

The chain employs TRBV28 and TRBJ1-5; TRBD1 matches 8 bases. Trimming took 3 bases from V and 3 from J; bases not matched to a gene: 4. The CDR3 sequence is 15 residues long. Germline CDR1 and CDR2: MDHEN and SYDVKM. The CDR3 loop is CASSFRTGINQPQHF. Written as DNA, the CDR3 is TGTGCCAGCAGTTTTCGGACAGGGATCAATCAGCCCCAGCATTTT. Together with reference TRBV28 and TRBJ1-5, the CDR3 gives the full variable domain: DVKVTQSSRYLVKRTGEKVFLECVQDMDHENMFWYRQDPGLGLRLIYFSYDVKMKEKGDIPEGYSVSREKKERFSLILESASTNQTSMYLCASSFRTGINQPQHFGDGTRLSIL.

The gene calls are TRBV11-2 and TRBJ2-3; perhaps TRBD1 as D (5 bases). The CDR3 spans 15 residues. Trimming removed 5 bases from V and 4 bases from J, with 16 bases in between. The germline V gene encodes CDR1 SGHAT and CDR2 FQNNGV. The CDR3 region is CASSQVGVRSDTQYF. The DNA of the CDR3 is TGTGCCAGCAGCCAAGTAGGGGTTCGGTCAGATACGCAGTATTTT.

Comments on this clone: Other nucleotide sequences from this sample produce the same CDR3. V is TRBV4-3 and J is TRBJ2-7; 9 nucleotides match TRBD1. The germline gives CDR1 LGHNA, CDR2 YSLEER. Germline trimming cut 3 bases from V and 3 bases from J; bases unmatched to any gene: 0. This CDR3 has 13 amino acids. The CDR3 DNA is TGCGCCAGCAGCCAGGACAGGGGCTACGAGCAGTACTTC. Its translation is CASSQDRGYEQYF.

The chain employs TRBV2 and TRBJ2-2; D is unclear. CDR3 length: 17 residues. V gave up 0 bases and J gave up 7 bases, with 18 bases separating them. CDR1 and CDR2 (germline): SNHLY, FYNNEI. The CDR3 nucleotides read TGTGCCAGCAGTGAAGCGCTTGGGGTTGAAGCCCTCGGGGAGCTGTTTTTT. Amino acids: CASSEALGVEALGELFF.

This chain uses TRBV7-9 with TRBJ1-2; 7 bases agree with TRBD1. V shed 8 bases, J shed 0 bases, and the junction held 9 bases outside the gene matches. Germline V gives CDR1 SEHNR, CDR2 FQNEAQ (reference sequence). This CDR3 has 15 amino acids. CDR3 amino acids: CASGGGTVTNYGYTF. The DNA for the CDR3 is TGTGCCAGCGGGGGAGGGACAGTTACTAACTATGGCTACACCTTC.

This chain joins TRBV5-1 and TRBJ2-3, with D maybe TRBD2 (6 bases). Looked up from germline, CDR1 is SGHRS and CDR2 is YFSETQ. V was trimmed by 2 bases and J by 4 bases, leaving 17 bases between them. The CDR3 runs to 16 residues. The CDR3 coding sequence is TGCGCCAGCAGCTTTTCTGCGGGGAGACTAGCAGATACGCAGTATTTT. Translated, it gives CASSFSAGRLADTQYF.

The gene calls are TRBV11-2 and TRBJ2-5; tentative D call: TRBD2 (6 bases). The V and J ends lost 4 bases and 1 base respectively, with 13 bases between them. The CDR3 loop spans 15 amino acids. The V gene's germline CDR1 is SGHAT and CDR2 FQNNGV. In DNA, the CDR3 is TGTGCCAGCAGCTCCGGTTCGGGGGTCCAAGAGACCCAGTACTTC. It codes for CASSSGSGVQETQYF.

This clone has more than one count but fewer than ten. The chain is built from TRBV12-3 or TRBV12-4 and TRBJ2-1, with D possibly TRBD2 on 5 matching bases. The CDR3 has 10 residues. Deletions cut 4 bases from V and 11 bases from J, with 6 bases between. The chain's CDR3 is CASSWEQQFF. CDR3 DNA sequence: TGTGCCAGCAGTTGGGAGCAGCAGTTCTTC.